This T cell receptor beta chain was sequenced during a study of early T cells in non-severe SARS-CoV-2 infection. For the study at large: Investigators sequenced bulk RNA drawn from unsorted whole blood, and chains remained unpaired.

This clonotype was seen more than once but under ten times. V lost 4 bases, J lost 4 bases, and 10 bases lay in between. CDR3 size: 13 residues. Per germline, CDR1 SGHAT and CDR2 FQNNGV. Individual cDNA molecules were tagged with unique molecular identifiers. MiXCR, run by TCRdb on the 5' RACE reads, gives a single entry per CDR3 protein. The sample contains some 38,000 distinct CDR3 sequences, under 5% of which appear only once. This TCR was sampled from an adult who was a healthcare worker with PCR-confirmed SARS-CoV-2 infection or an uninfected control (not recorded which). V is TRBV11-2 and J is TRBJ1-2; a possible D gene is TRBD1 (6 bases). Sequenced material: whole blood. CDR3 region: CASSYGTPYGYTF. Written as DNA, the CDR3 is TGTGCCAGCAGCTACGGGACACCCTATGGCTACACCTTC.